This TCR beta chain was captured in a study of T cell responses to AZD1222 COVID-19 vaccine. Method: immunoSEQ multiplex PCR; TCRdb's copy keeps in-frame clones and lacks some. This table holds 150,000 to 200,000 clones, roughly nine tenths found once. Trimming shortened V by 5 bases and J by 5 bases, and 13 bases separated the two germline ends. The CDR3 length is 15 residues. CDR1 and CDR2 from the germline V gene are SGHAT and FQNNGV. The input for sequencing was peripheral blood, taken 28 days after the second AZD1222 dose. The chain recombines TRBV11-2 with TRBJ1-6; D gene ambiguous. This clonotype was sampled from an adult who received the AZD1222 COVID-19 vaccine. CDR3 sequence (DNA): TGTGCCAGCAGCAGCCGAGATGCCGATAATTCACCCCTCCACTTT. Amino acids: CASSSRDADNSPLHF.